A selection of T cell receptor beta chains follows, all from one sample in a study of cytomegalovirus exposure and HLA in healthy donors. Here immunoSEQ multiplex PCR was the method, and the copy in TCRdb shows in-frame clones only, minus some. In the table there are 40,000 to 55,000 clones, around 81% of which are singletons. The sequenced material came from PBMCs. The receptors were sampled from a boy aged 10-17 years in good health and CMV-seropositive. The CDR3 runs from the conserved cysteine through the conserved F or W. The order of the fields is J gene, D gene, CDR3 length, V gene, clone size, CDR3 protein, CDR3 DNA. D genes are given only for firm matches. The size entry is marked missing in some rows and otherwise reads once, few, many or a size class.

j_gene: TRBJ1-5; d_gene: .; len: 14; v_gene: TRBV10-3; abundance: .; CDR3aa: CAISEVFGNQPQHF; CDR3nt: TGTGCCATCAGTGAGGTATTCGGTAATCAGCCCCAGCATTTT
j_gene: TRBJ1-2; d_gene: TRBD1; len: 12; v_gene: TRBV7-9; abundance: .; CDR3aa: CASSQRGHGYTF; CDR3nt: TGTGCCAGCAGTCAGAGGGGGCACGGCTACACCTTC
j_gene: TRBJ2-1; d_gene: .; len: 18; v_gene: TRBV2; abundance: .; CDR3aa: CASSDEWGPPGPYNEQFF; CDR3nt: TGTGCCAGCAGTGACGAGTGGGGGCCCCCGGGCCCCTACAATGAGCAGTTCTTC
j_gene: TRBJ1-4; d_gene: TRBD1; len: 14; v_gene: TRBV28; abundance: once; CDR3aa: CASGGQGLGEKLFF; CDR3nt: TGTGCCAGCGGGGGACAGGGTTTGGGTGAAAAACTGTTTTTT
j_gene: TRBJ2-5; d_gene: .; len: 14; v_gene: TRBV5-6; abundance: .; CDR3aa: CASRPADKKETQYF; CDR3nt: TGTGCCAGCAGGCCCGCAGACAAAAAAGAGACCCAGTACTTC
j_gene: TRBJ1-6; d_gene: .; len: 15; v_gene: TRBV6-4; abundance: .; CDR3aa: CASSSRGFHNSPLHF; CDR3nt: TGTGCCAGCAGTTCCAGGGGTTTCCATAATTCACCCCTCCACTTT
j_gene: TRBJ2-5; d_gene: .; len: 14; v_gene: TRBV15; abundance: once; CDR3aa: CAASREGGRETQYF; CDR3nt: TGTGCCGCCAGCAGAGAGGGGGGAAGGGAGACCCAGTACTTC
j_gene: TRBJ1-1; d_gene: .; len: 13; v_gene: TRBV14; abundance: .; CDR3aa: CASGRQDRPEAFF; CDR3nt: TGTGCCAGCGGGCGACAGGACCGCCCTGAAGCTTTCTTT
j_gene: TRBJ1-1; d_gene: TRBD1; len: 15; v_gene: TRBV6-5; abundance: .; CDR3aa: CASSYRTTGIGEAFF; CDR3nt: TGTGCCAGCAGTTACCGAACGACAGGGATCGGTGAAGCTTTCTTT
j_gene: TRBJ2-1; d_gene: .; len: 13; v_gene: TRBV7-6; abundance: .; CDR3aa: CASSARDYNEQFF; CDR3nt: TGTGCCAGCAGCGCGAGGGATTACAATGAGCAGTTCTTC
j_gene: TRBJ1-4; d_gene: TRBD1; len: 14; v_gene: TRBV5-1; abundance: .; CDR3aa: CASHRGQGNEKLFF; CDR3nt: TGCGCCAGTCACCGTGGACAGGGTAATGAAAAACTGTTTTTT
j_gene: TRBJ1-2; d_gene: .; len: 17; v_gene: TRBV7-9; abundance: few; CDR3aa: CSSSLALVTGGFYGYTF; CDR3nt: TGTTCCAGCAGCTTAGCGTTGGTGACAGGCGGCTTCTATGGCTACACCTTC
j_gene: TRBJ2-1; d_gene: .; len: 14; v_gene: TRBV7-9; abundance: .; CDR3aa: CASRAAGEGNEQFF; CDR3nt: TGTGCCAGCAGAGCCGCCGGGGAAGGGAATGAGCAGTTCTTC
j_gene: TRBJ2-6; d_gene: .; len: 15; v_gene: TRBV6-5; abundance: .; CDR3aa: CASRYPGSGANVLTF; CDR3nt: TGTGCCAGCAGGTACCCAGGGTCCGGGGCCAACGTCCTGACTTTC
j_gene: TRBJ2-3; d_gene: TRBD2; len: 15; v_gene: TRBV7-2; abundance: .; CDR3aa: CASSPISGGLDTQYF; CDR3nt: TGTGCCAGCAGCCCGATTAGCGGGGGCCTAGATACGCAGTATTTT
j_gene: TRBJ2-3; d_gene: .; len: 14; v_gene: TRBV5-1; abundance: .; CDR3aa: CASSLGRVGDTQYF; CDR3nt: TGCGCCAGCAGCTTGGGGAGAGTGGGAGATACGCAGTATTTT